Relative to its sample, the clone carrying this T cell receptor (beta chain) is medium-sized. TCRdb re-analyzed the PCR reads using MiXCR. The profile shows approximately 7,000 clones, 15% to 20% of them singletons. Trimming removed 5 bases from V and 8 bases from J, with 12 bases in between. The CDR3 loop spans 13 amino acids. The germline V gene encodes CDR1 SGHAT and CDR2 FQNNGV. The data were taken from a study of metastatic and nonmetastatic thyroid tumors. Study context: Samples came from malignant and benign thyroid patients, and repertoires were compared across blood and tumor or nodule tissue.

Ahead of thyroid surgery, no patient had received treatment of any kind. Sequences were obtained from adjacent normal tissue. This TCR came from a male donor with papillary thyroid cancer or a benign thyroid nodule (not recorded which). Some clones in this sample may be carry-over from other donors' samples. This chain uses TRBV11-2 with TRBJ1-4; D is undetermined. The CDR3 sequence: CASSNRMGEKLFF. CDR3 bases: TGTGCCAGCAGCAATCGGATGGGCGAAAAACTGTTTTTT. Full variable domain (outside the CDR3, taken from reference TRBV11-2 and TRBJ1-4): EAGVAQSPRYKIIEKRQSVAFWCNPISGHATLYWYQQILGQGPKLLIQFQNNGVVDDSQLPKDRFSAERLKGVDSTLKIQPAKLEDSAVYLCASSNRMGEKLFFGSGTQLSVL.